This T cell receptor (beta chain) was documented in a study of control samples from healthy donors and cancer patients. TCRdb's copy holds only in-frame clones and misses some; the assay was immunoSEQ multiplex PCR. In the table there are some 210,000 clones, about 89% of which are singletons. V trimming: 5 bases; J trimming: 3 bases; junction bases outside the gene matches: 10. CDR1 SSHAT and CDR2 FNYEAQ come from the germline V gene (reference sequence). CDR3 size: 15 residues. The chain employs TRBV7-7 and TRBJ2-7, with TRBD1 identical over 7 bases. This sequence was found in a man aged 30-40 years in good health. Specimen: blood. CDR3 sequence: CASSETPGQNYEQYF. In DNA form, the CDR3 reads TGTGCCAGCAGCGAAACTCCGGGACAGAACTACGAGCAGTACTTC. Complete variable domain (other parts from reference TRBV7-7 and TRBJ2-7): GAGVSQSPRYKVTKRGQDVTLRCDPISSHATLYWYQQALGQGPEFLTYFNYEAQPDKSGLPSDRFSAERPEGSISTLTIQRTEQRDSAMYRCASSETPGQNYEQYFGPGTRLTVT.